Included here is one TCR beta chain sequence, with context. The antigen remains undetermined. This entry is derived from a study of CD8+ T cells in alopecia areata. In the study overall: Among treated patients, oral tofacitinib was administered at 5 to 10 mg twice daily. Dosing with tofacitinib proceeded for 6 to 18 months, followed by 6 months off drug. General study results and limits: On tofacitinib, scalp clonality and expanded CD8+ clones among top 100 fell significantly.

Treatment in this sample: oral pan-JAK inhibitor, 5-10 mg twice daily. It was from PBMCs that CD4+ and CD8+ T cells were sorted. It was cDNA, reverse transcribed from extracted RNA, that served as the sequencing template. Sequencing was performed with immunoSEQ multiplex PCR; in TCRdb, only in-frame clones are kept and a portion is missing. This table holds some 200,000 clones, less than 50% found once. Trimming pared 8 bases from V and 5 bases from J, leaving 13 bases between. Per the germline V gene, CDR1 is MGHDK and CDR2 is SYGVNS. The length of the CDR3 is 12 residues. The source is a human donor with alopecia areata. The material sequenced was CD4+ T cells sorted from blood, taken around week 36, from a patient treated with tofacitinib. This sequence joins TRBV25-1 and TRBJ2-7; no clear D. The CDR3 bases are TGTGCCAGCGCGCAAATAGGCAACGAGCAGTACTTC. Its protein product is CASAQIGNEQYF.